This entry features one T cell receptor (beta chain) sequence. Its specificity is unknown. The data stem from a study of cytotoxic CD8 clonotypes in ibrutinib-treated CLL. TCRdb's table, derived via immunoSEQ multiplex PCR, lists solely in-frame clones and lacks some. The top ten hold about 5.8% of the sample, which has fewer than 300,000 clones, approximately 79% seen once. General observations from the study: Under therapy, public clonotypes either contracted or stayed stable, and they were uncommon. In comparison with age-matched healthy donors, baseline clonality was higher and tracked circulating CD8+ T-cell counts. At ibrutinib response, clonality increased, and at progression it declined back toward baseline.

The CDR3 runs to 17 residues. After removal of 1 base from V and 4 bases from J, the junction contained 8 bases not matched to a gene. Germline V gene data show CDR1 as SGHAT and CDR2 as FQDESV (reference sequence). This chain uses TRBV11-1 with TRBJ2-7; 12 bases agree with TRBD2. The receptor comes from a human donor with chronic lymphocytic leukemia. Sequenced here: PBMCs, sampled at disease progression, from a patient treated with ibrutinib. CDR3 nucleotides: TGTGCCAGCAGCTTAGACCTACTAGCGGGAGGAAGTTACGAGCAGTACTTC. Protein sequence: CASSLDLLAGGSYEQYF.